This TCR beta chain was identified in a study of T cell responses to AZD1222 COVID-19 vaccine. Sequenced by immunoSEQ multiplex PCR; TCRdb stores in-frame clones only, minus some. The sample has about 110,000 clones; over 80% are singletons. Trimming removed 1 base at V and 0 bases at J, with 7 bases between. This CDR3 region has 15 residues. Germline V lookup: CDR1 MNHNS, CDR2 SASEGT. The chain uses TRBV6-1 and TRBJ1-5; the D gene is possibly TRBD1 (6 bases). The specimen was peripheral blood, collected 28 days after the second AZD1222 dose. The origin of this receptor is an adult who received the AZD1222 COVID-19 vaccine. CDR3 bases: TGTGCCAGCAGTGAAGGACAGGTTAGCAATCAGCCCCAGCATTTT. This translates into CASSEGQVSNQPQHF.